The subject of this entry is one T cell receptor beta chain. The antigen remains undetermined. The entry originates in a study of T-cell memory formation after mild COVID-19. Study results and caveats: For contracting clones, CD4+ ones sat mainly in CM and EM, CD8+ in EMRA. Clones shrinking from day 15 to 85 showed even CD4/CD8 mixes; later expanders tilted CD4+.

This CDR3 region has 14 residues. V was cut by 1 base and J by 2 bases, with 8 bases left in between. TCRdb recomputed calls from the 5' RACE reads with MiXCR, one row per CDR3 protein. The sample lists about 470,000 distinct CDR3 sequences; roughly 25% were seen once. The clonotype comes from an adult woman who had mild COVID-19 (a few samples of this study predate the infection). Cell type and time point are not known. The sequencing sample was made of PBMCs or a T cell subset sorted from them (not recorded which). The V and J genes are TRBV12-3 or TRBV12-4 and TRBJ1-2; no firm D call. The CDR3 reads CASSLGAVNYGYTF. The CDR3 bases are TGTGCCAGCAGTTTAGGGGCGGTAAACTATGGCTACACCTTC.